Following are 17 T cell receptor beta chains from one sample sequenced in a study of post-analysis software for immune sequencing data. General study points: With TRBV5-6, TRBV5-1 and TRBV20-1 included, about five TRBV segments were more frequent in patients than in controls.

These TCRs' antigens remain unknown. Prepared libraries of TCR beta cDNA carried unique molecular identifiers. A single record per CDR3 protein comes from TCRdb applying MiXCR to the PCR reads. The sample lists roughly 800,000 distinct CDR3 sequences; roughly 58% were seen once. Sequenced material: blood. The receptors stem from a girl aged 10 to 17 with multiple sclerosis.

Turning to this clonotype: An end of the junction differs from the germline gene, which may be a read error. V is TRBV30 and J is TRBJ2-6; a possible D gene is TRBD1 (5 bases). The V gene's germline CDR1 is GTSNPN and CDR2 SVGIG (reference sequence). The length of the CDR3 is 15 residues. The DNA for the CDR3 is TGTGCCTGGAGTGTACTACTGGCTGGGGCCAACGTCCCGACTTTC. Its protein product is CAWSVLLAGANVPTF.

The V gene is TRBV12-3 or TRBV12-4, the J gene TRBJ2-5; possibly TRBD1 for D (5 bases). The V end was cut by 6 bases, the J end by 1 base, with 15 bases between. The CDR3 length is 15 residues. The CDR3 DNA sequence: TGTGCCAGCAGCCCCGCCAGGGTAATCCAAGAGACCCAGTACTTC. It is translated as CASSPARVIQETQYF.

This clonotype turned up a few times. J is TRBJ2-4 and V is TRBV6-6; TRBD1 might be the D (6 bases). CDR3 size: 17 residues. CDR1 MNHNY and CDR2 SVGAGI come from the germline V gene (reference sequence). Trimming cost V 0 bases and J 0 bases, with 12 bases left between them. CDR3 DNA sequence: TGTGCCAGCAGTTACTCGGGACATGTACTAGCCAAAAACATTCAGTACTTC. It is translated as CASSYSGHVLAKNIQYF.

V gene TRBV20-1 combines with J gene TRBJ2-1, with D possibly being TRBD1 or TRBD2 (5 bases each). Trimming took 6 bases from V and 0 from J, leaving 15 bases between them. Germline CDR1 and CDR2: DFQATT and SNEGSKA (reference sequence). The CDR3 consists of 15 residues. The CDR3 protein is CSAHHGTSSYNEQFF. In nucleotides, the CDR3 is TGCAGTGCCCACCATGGGACGAGCTCCTACAATGAGCAGTTCTTC.

The chain has TRBV29-1 and TRBJ2-1; TRBD2 aligns across 11 bases. The CDR3 covers 15 residues. In germline, CDR1 is SQVTM, CDR2 ANQGSEA. V was clipped by 6 bases and J by 7 bases; unmatched bases: 11. The CDR3 coding sequence is TGCAGCGTCGAAATAGCGGGAGGGTTTACGAATGAGCAGTTCTTC. Translation: CSVEIAGGFTNEQFF.

V usage is TRBV7-8 and J usage is TRBJ2-1, with TRBD1 as a possible D gene (6 bases). CDR1 is SGHVS and CDR2 is FQNEAQ in the germline V gene. The CDR3 runs to 16 residues. V shed 7 bases and J shed 1 base, with 17 bases lying between them. In DNA, the CDR3 is TGTGCCAGCAACGCCCTCCGGGACAATTCCTACAATGAGCAGTTCTTC. It yields the protein CASNALRDNSYNEQFF.

This clonotype was detected only a few times. The chain combines TRBV29-1 with TRBJ2-3; a weak D match, TRBD2 (6 bases). The CDR3 is made up of 15 amino acids. Trimming shortened V by 3 bases and J by 0 bases, and 13 bases separated the two germline ends. Germline CDR1 is SQVTM and CDR2 is ANQGSEA. CDR3: CSVDSPSGSTDTQYF. The CDR3 region has the DNA TGCAGCGTTGATAGTCCCAGCGGGAGCACAGATACGCAGTATTTT.

The V gene is TRBV7-3, the J gene TRBJ1-2, with 9 bases lining up with TRBD1. Germline V gene lookup returns CDR1 SGHTA and CDR2 FQGTGA. The CDR3 sequence is 14 residues long. The V segment lost 5 bases and the J segment 8 bases; nucleotides outside the gene matches: 9. In nucleotides, the CDR3 is TGTGCCAGCAGCCCGGGACAGGGAGGCGCGGGCTACACCTTC. Residues: CASSPGQGGAGYTF.

The table lists this clonotype with a few counts. The chain carries TRBV25-1 and TRBJ2-7; D is undetermined. The CDR3 runs 13 residues. V was cut by 1 base and J by 3 bases, with 7 bases left in between. CDR1 and CDR2 (germline): MGHDK, SYGVNS. The CDR3 sequence is CASSEFGNYEQYF. The CDR3 region has the DNA TGTGCCAGCAGTGAATTCGGCAACTACGAGCAGTACTTC.

The CDR3 loop reads CASSLRGLAGGETQYF. CDR3 nucleotides: TGTGCCAGCAGCTTACGTGGGCTAGCGGGAGGGGAGACCCAGTACTTC. The chain uses TRBV7-6 and TRBJ2-5; 12 bases align to TRBD2. Germline lookup yields CDR1 SGHVS and CDR2 FNYEAQ. V was clipped by 2 bases and J by 5 bases; unmatched bases: 6. This CDR3 comprises 16 residues. Using reference TRBV7-6 and TRBJ2-5 for the parts outside the CDR3, the full variable domain is GAGVSQSPRYKVTKRGQDVALRCDPISGHVSLYWYRQALGQGPEFLTYFNYEAQQDKSGLPNDRFSAERPEGSISTLTIQRTEQRDSAMYRCASSLRGLAGGETQYFGPGTRLLVL.

About this clonotype: One end of the junction is discordant with germline, which a read error may explain. The rearrangement links TRBV14 to TRBJ2-1, with D maybe TRBD1 (6 bases). CDR1 SGHDN and CDR2 FVKESK come from the germline V gene. There are 13 residues in the CDR3. This chain's CDR3 is CASRQGTLAEQFF. CDR3 sequence (DNA): TGTGCCAGCAGACAAGGGACATTAGCTGAACAGTTCTTC.

This clonotype has just one count. CDR3 residues: CASTLPYFRAGNTDTQYF. CDR3 DNA: TGTGCCAGCACGCTGCCGTATTTCCGGGCGGGGAACACAGATACGCAGTATTTT. The rearrangement joins TRBV7-9 to TRBJ2-3; D is possibly TRBD2 (6 bases). Germline V gene sequence: CDR1 SEHNR, CDR2 FQNEAQ (reference sequence). The length of the CDR3 is 18 residues. V was shortened by 7 bases and J by 2 bases, with 25 bases between the two germline ends.

The CDR3 coding sequence is TGTGCCAGCAGTCTACTAGCGGGAGTAAAAGAGACCCAGTACTTC. Translating gives CASSLLAGVKETQYF. The rearrangement joins TRBV6-6 to TRBJ2-5; 11 nucleotides agree with TRBD2. V gave up 5 bases and J gave up 3 bases; unmatched junction bases: 5. Germline CDR1 is MNHNY and CDR2 is SVGAGI (reference sequence). The CDR3 extends over 15 amino acids.

The rearrangement links TRBV20-1 to TRBJ2-3, with 11 bases that match TRBD2. The V segment lost 5 bases and the J segment 14 bases; nucleotides outside the gene matches: 15. Germline V gene data show CDR1 as DFQATT and CDR2 as SNEGSKA (reference sequence). There are 14 residues in the CDR3. CDR3 loop: CSAPSWLAGGRLYF. The CDR3 DNA follows: TGCAGTGCTCCCTCTTGGCTAGCGGGGGGACGTCTGTATTTT.

The chain combines TRBV7-6 with TRBJ2-5; D is uncertain. The CDR3 runs to 15 residues. Germline V gene sequence: CDR1 SGHVS, CDR2 FNYEAQ. Trimming removed 1 base at V and 0 bases at J, with 9 bases between. The CDR3 region has the DNA TGTGCCAGCAGCTTAGACTTACTGAACCAAGAGACCCAGTACTTC. It is translated as CASSLDLLNQETQYF.

This clonotype was observed a few times. CDR3 sequence (DNA): TGTGCCAGCACCACTTCAGGGGCCTCCACCTACGAGCAGTACTTC. Residues: CASTTSGASTYEQYF. The chain couples TRBV2 to TRBJ2-7; D is possibly TRBD1 (6 bases). The CDR3 is made up of 15 amino acids. The V and J ends lost 7 bases and 2 bases respectively, with 18 bases between them. Germline V gives CDR1 SNHLY, CDR2 FYNNEI. The full variable domain, completed using reference TRBV2 and TRBJ2-7, is EPEVTQTPSHQVTQMGQEVILRCVPISNHLYFYWYRQILGQKVEFLVSFYNNEISEKSEIFDDQFSVERPDGSNFTLKIRSTKLEDSAMYFCASTTSGASTYEQYFGPGTRLTVT.

V usage is TRBV20-1 and J usage is TRBJ2-4, with 9 nucleotides matching TRBD1. The closer fit of TRBJ2-7 to the DNA end suggests the J call may be wrong. This CDR3 region has 13 residues. Germline V lookup: CDR1 DFQATT, CDR2 SNEGSKA (reference sequence). The chain's CDR3 is CSARDRANYEQYF. CDR3 nucleotides: TGCAGTGCTCGGGACAGGGCGAACTACGAGCAGTACTTC.